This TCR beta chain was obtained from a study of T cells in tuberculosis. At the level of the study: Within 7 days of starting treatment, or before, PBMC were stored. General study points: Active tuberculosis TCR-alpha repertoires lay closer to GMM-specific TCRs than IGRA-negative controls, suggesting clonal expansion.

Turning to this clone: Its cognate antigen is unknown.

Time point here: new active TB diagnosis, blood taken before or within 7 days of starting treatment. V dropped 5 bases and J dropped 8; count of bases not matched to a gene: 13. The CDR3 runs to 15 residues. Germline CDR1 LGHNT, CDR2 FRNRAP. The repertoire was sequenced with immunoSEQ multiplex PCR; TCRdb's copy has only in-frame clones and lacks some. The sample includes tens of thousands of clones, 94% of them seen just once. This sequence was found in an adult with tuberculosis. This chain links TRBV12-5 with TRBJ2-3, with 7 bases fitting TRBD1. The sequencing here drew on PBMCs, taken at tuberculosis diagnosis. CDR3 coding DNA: TGTGCTAGTGGTCCCCAACAGGGGCTGCGCGGTACGCAGTATTTT. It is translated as CASGPQQGLRGTQYF.